This section outlines one T cell receptor (beta chain) sequence together with its context. Its antigen is currently unknown. The junction shows a germline mismatch at one end, possibly a read error. This CDR3 contains 16 residues. Germline CDR1 SGHRS, CDR2 YFSETQ. The data were taken from a study of T cell responses to AZD1222 COVID-19 vaccine. The study, taken as a whole, reports: CD4 TCRs associated with vaccination spanned spike, dominating at 160-218 and 743-854. Of the AZD1222 recipients, only five to seven were seropositive at baseline.

Produced via immunoSEQ multiplex PCR; TCRdb's table is partial and in-frame only. There are 95,000 to 150,000 clones in the sample; about 90% occur only once, and roughly 9.8% lies in the top ten. J is TRBJ2-3 and V is TRBV5-1; 11 nucleotides match TRBD1. Sequenced material: peripheral blood, taken on day 0 of AZD1222 vaccination. This TCR was sampled from an adult in good health. The DNA of the CDR3 is TGCGCCAGCAGATTGGGGACAGGGGGTAGCACAGATACGCAGTATTTT. Its translation is CASRLGTGGSTDTQYF.